The rows below give T cell receptor beta chains drawn from one sample of a study of shared clonotypes between healthy human individuals. Generated by immunoSEQ multiplex PCR, the TCRdb table keeps only in-frame clones and is missing some. The sample holds about 800,000 clones, about 97% seen once. Sequencing was carried out using naive CD8+ T cells sorted from blood. The receptors here all came from a young man in good health. The CDR3 runs from the conserved cysteine through the conserved F or W. Fields, in order: J gene, clone size, D gene, V gene, CDR3 DNA, CDR3 protein. A D gene is named only where the DNA matches it firmly. Clone sizes are given selectively: once, few, many, or a class where the clone is expanded.

>TRBJ2-7|once|-|TRBV5-5
TGTGCCAGCAGCTTGGCAGCAACCTACGAGCAGTACTTC
CASSLAATYEQYF
>TRBJ2-1|-|TRBD2|TRBV19
TGTGCCAGTAGTATACTAGCGGGAGACACGTACAATGAGCAGTTCTTC
CASSILAGDTYNEQFF
>TRBJ2-7|-|-|TRBV6-1
TGTGCCAGCAGTGAAACAGGGTCCTACGAGCAGTACTTC
CASSETGSYEQYF
>TRBJ2-7|few|-|TRBV6-5
TGTGCCAGCAGTTCCGGGACTGGGGGCTACGAGCAGTACTTC
CASSSGTGGYEQYF
>TRBJ2-7|-|-|TRBV10-3
TGTGCCATACGGGGCTCCTACGAGCAGTACTTC
CAIRGSYEQYF
>TRBJ1-2|-|-|TRBV2
TGTGCCAGCAGTGAGCGGACGGCTTCCTATGGCTACACCTTC
CASSERTASYGYTF
>TRBJ2-1|-|TRBD2|TRBV7-9
TGTGCCAGCAGCCCGACTAGCGGGAGGGAGAGCTCCTACAATGAGCAGTTCTTC
CASSPTSGRESSYNEQFF
>TRBJ2-7|-|-|TRBV19
TGTGCCAGTAGTATACGGGGAAGTCCCTACGAGCAGTACTTC
CASSIRGSPYEQYF
>TRBJ2-5|-|TRBD1|TRBV7-9
TGTGCCAGCAGCTTAGCGGGACAGCAAGAGACCCAGTACTTC
CASSLAGQQETQYF
>TRBJ2-7|-|TRBD2|TRBV7-9
TGTGCCAGCAGCGCGACTAGCGGAAATGTGTACGAGCAGTACTTC
CASSATSGNVYEQYF
>TRBJ2-1|-|-|TRBV27
TGTGCCAGCAGCAATCGAGTTTACAATGAGCAGTTCTTC
CASSNRVYNEQFF
>TRBJ2-1|-|-|TRBV6-6
TGTGCCAGCAGTTACTCACGAGCTAGGTTGAATGAGCAGTTCTTC
CASSYSRARLNEQFF
>TRBJ1-1|-|-|TRBV14
TGTGCCAGCAGCCAATTTTCGGGTCACACTGAAGCTTTCTTT
CASSQFSGHTEAFF
>TRBJ2-5|-|TRBD2|TRBV5-5
TGTGCCAGCAGCTTGGATCGGGAGGGTCAGCACAGAGAGACCCAGTACTTC
CASSLDREGQHRETQYF
>TRBJ2-1|-|TRBD2|TRBV11-2
TGTGCCAGCAGCGCTAGCACTAGCGGGAGAAGTATAAATGAGCAGTTCTTC
CASSASTSGRSINEQFF
>TRBJ2-3|-|TRBD1|TRBV5-1
TGCGCCAGCAGCTTGTCCCCACAGGGGGCACTAGGCACAGATACGCAGTATTTT
CASSLSPQGALGTDTQYF
>TRBJ2-1|-|TRBD1|TRBV7-3
TGTGCCAGCAGCACAGGGGCTGTCTTCAATGAGCAGTTCTTC
CASSTGAVFNEQFF
>TRBJ2-7|-|-|TRBV25-1
TGTGCCAGCAGTGCAGGCACAATTACCTACGAGCAGTACTTC
CASSAGTITYEQYF
>TRBJ2-5|-|TRBD2|TRBV13
TGTGCCAGCAGCTACGCGGGAGGGGAGACCCAGTACTTC
CASSYAGGETQYF
>TRBJ2-7|-|-|TRBV6-5
TGTGCCAGCAGCCCGGGACTCGTACCCTACGAGCAGTACTTC
CASSPGLVPYEQYF
>TRBJ2-7|-|-|TRBV7-6
TGTGCCAGCAGCTTAGTCCGGGGACCCTACGAGCAGTACTTC
CASSLVRGPYEQYF
>TRBJ2-7|-|TRBD1|TRBV10-3
TGTGCCATCAGTGATCCGGGACAGGGCCACGAGCAGTACTTC
CAISDPGQGHEQYF
>TRBJ1-5|-|-|TRBV27
TGTGCCAGCAGGGCGGTGGGGTTAAGGCAGCCCCAGCATTTT
CASRAVGLRQPQHF
>TRBJ2-4|-|TRBD1|TRBV7-9
TGTGCCAGCAGCTTAGCAGGACAGGGCCGCACGGACATTCAGTACTTC
CASSLAGQGRTDIQYF
>TRBJ2-1|-|-|TRBV5-1
TGCGCCAGCAGCTTTCAATGGTCAAATGAGCAGTTCTTC
CASSFQWSNEQFF
>TRBJ2-2|-|-|TRBV19
TGTGCCAGTAGTCTGTTCCAGGGGACCGGGGAGCTGTTTTTT
CASSLFQGTGELFF
>TRBJ2-3|-|-|TRBV5-4
TGTGCCAGCAGCTTAAAAGGCCTCGGCACAGATACGCAGTATTTT
CASSLKGLGTDTQYF
>TRBJ2-1|-|TRBD1|TRBV7-8
TGTGCCAGCAGCTCCGGGACAGGGGATGAGCAGTTCTTC
CASSSGTGDEQFF
>TRBJ1-1|few|-|TRBV7-9
TGTGCCAGCAATCTTGGGGGGACTGAAGCTTTCTTT
CASNLGGTEAFF
>TRBJ2-1|-|-|TRBV27
TGTGCCAGCAGTTATCCCGGACTGCTCACCAATGAGCAGTTCTTC
CASSYPGLLTNEQFF
>TRBJ2-7|-|TRBD2|TRBV5-1
TGCGCCAGCAGGGGTAGCGGGCAGATTTCCTACGAGCAGTACTTC
CASRGSGQISYEQYF
>TRBJ2-2|-|-|TRBV10-3
TGTGCCATCTTAGCCGGGGAGCTGTTTTTT
CAILAGELFF
>TRBJ1-2|-|-|TRBV5-7
TGTGCCAGCAGAAACGTGCATGAGGACTACACCTTC
CASRNVHEDYTF
>TRBJ2-7|-|TRBD1|TRBV7-9
TGTGCCAGCAGCTACGCACGGGACAGGGTCCCCCAGTACTTC
CASSYARDRVPQYF
>TRBJ2-3|-|TRBD1|TRBV5-1
TGCGCCAGCAGCCTAGGACAGGGCTACACAGATACGCAGTATTTT
CASSLGQGYTDTQYF
>TRBJ2-5|-|TRBD2|TRBV11-2
TGTGCCAGCAGCCTAAGACTAGCGGGGGAACAAGAGACCCAGTACTTC
CASSLRLAGEQETQYF
>TRBJ2-7|-|-|TRBV5-4
TGTGCCAGCAGCTTCAACGGAGGTACGGCCGAGCAGTACTTC
CASSFNGGTAEQYF
>TRBJ2-1|-|TRBD2|TRBV4-1
TGCGCCAGCAGTGGACTAGCGGGAGGGACTGAGCAGTTCTTC
CASSGLAGGTEQFF
>TRBJ2-1|-|-|TRBV21-1
TGTGCCAGCAGCAAAGCCAGCTTCCGCGCCTACAATGAGCAGTTCTTC
CASSKASFRAYNEQFF
>TRBJ2-1|-|TRBD2|TRBV5-4
TGTGCCAGCACTAGCCAGGCGGGAGCGGGTAATGAGCAGTTCTTC
CASTSQAGAGNEQFF
>TRBJ1-3|-|-|TRBV28
TGTGCCAGCACGTCGCAGGGGTGGACTGGAAACACCATATATTTT
CASTSQGWTGNTIYF
>TRBJ2-1|-|TRBD1|TRBV11-2
TGTGCCAGCAGCACCATGACAGGGGGCACCTACAATGAGCAGTTCTTC
CASSTMTGGTYNEQFF
>TRBJ2-3|-|TRBD2|TRBV6-1
TGTGCCAGCAGAACCGGGACTACCACAGATACGCAGTATTTT
CASRTGTTTDTQYF
>TRBJ2-1|-|TRBD2|TRBV19
TGTGCCAGTAGTCCCGGGACTAGCGGGACCAATGAGCAGTTCTTC
CASSPGTSGTNEQFF
>TRBJ1-2|-|-|TRBV5-4
TGTGCCAGCAGCTTGGGCCCGGGACCAGGGGATGGCTACACCTTC
CASSLGPGPGDGYTF
>TRBJ2-7|-|-|TRBV5-5
TGTGCCAGCAGCTTTTCACGAGGAGGGGGTTACGAGCAGTACTTC
CASSFSRGGGYEQYF
>TRBJ2-3|-|-|TRBV27
TGTGCCAGCACCAATGTTACAGATACGCAGTATTTT
CASTNVTDTQYF
>TRBJ2-3|-|TRBD2|TRBV29-1
TGCAGCGCTGAGGGACTAGCGGGAGGATGGGGGAGCACAGATACGCAGTATTTT
CSAEGLAGGWGSTDTQYF
>TRBJ2-1|-|-|TRBV7-9
TGTGCCAGCAGCTCGACTCCCCTAAGGGGGAATGAGCAGTTCTTC
CASSSTPLRGNEQFF
>TRBJ2-4|-|TRBD2|TRBV27
TGTGCCAGCAGTGGTCTAGCGGGAGAAATTCAGTACTTC
CASSGLAGEIQYF
>TRBJ1-1|-|-|TRBV27
TGTGCCAGCAGTCTGGGACAGAACACTGAAGCTTTCTTT
CASSLGQNTEAFF
>TRBJ1-2|-|-|TRBV29-1
TGCAGCGTTGATCTGGGTGTCTATGGCTACACCTTC
CSVDLGVYGYTF
>TRBJ2-5|once|-|TRBV11-2
TGTGCCAGCAGCTTAGCAACCGAGGGGTTTTTGGCCCAGTACTTC
CASSLATEGFLAQYF
>TRBJ2-2|-|TRBD2|TRBV28
TGTGCCAGCAGTTCCGCCCTAGCGGGCCGCTACACCGGGGAGCTGTTTTTT
CASSSALAGRYTGELFF
>TRBJ2-1|-|-|TRBV27
TGTGCCAGCAGATACTCCGTTAATGAGCAGTTCTTC
CASRYSVNEQFF
>TRBJ2-7|-|-|TRBV9
TGTGCCAGCAGCGCCCTCGGGGCCGACGAGCAGTACTTC
CASSALGADEQYF
>TRBJ2-1|-|-|TRBV14
TGTGCCAGCAGCGATATCACTAGTACGAATGAGCAGTTCTTC
CASSDITSTNEQFF